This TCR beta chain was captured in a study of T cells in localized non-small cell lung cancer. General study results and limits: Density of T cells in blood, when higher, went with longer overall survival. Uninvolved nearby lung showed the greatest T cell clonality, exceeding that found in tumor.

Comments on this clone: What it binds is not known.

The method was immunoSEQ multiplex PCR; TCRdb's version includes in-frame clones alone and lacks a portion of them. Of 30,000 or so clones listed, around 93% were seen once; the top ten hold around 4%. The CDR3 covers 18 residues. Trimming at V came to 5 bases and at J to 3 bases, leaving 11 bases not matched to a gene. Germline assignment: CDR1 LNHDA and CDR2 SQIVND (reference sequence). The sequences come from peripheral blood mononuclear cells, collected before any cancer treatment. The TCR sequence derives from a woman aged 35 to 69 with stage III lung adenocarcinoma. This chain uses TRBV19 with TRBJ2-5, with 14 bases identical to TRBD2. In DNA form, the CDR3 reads TGTGCCAGTAGTCGGACTAGCGGGAGGCCCAGTGGGGAAGAGACCCAGTACTTC. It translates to CASSRTSGRPSGEETQYF.